Listed here are 3 T cell receptor beta chains from one sample, sequenced in a study of post-analysis software for immune sequencing data. Study-wide results and limits: TRBV5-6, TRBV5-1 and TRBV20-1 belonged to a set of roughly five TRBV segments that were more frequent in patients than controls.

Incorporated into the TCR beta cDNA libraries were unique molecular identifiers, which served to reduce PCR and sequencing biases. TCRdb processed the PCR reads anew with MiXCR; each CDR3 protein has one entry. The profile shows hundreds of thousands of distinct CDR3 sequences, about 40% of them singletons. No antigens are known for them. Specimen: blood. Every receptor here comes from a girl aged 5-17 years with multiple sclerosis.

The rearrangement joins TRBV6-1 to TRBJ2-7, with 9 bases matching TRBD1. This CDR3 is 13 amino acids long. Germline V gives CDR1 MNHNS, CDR2 SASEGT. Trimming at V came to 8 bases and at J to 3 bases, leaving 5 bases not matched to a gene. The CDR3 loop reads CASRNRGLYEQYF. CDR3 bases: TGTGCCAGCCGGAACAGGGGGCTCTACGAGCAGTACTTC.

This clonotype was seen a few times. The chain has TRBV6-6 and TRBJ1-1; 7 bases are shared with TRBD1. With 6 bases clipped from V and 0 bases from J, the junction kept 7 bases outside the gene matches. The CDR3 is 15 residues long. Germline CDR1 is MNHNY and CDR2 is SVGAGI (reference sequence). The CDR3: CASRSQGHMNTEAFF. The CDR3 DNA reads as TGTGCCAGCAGGTCACAGGGGCACATGAACACTGAAGCTTTCTTT.

The chain has TRBV4-1 and TRBJ1-1; D unclear. The V gene lost 0 bases and the J gene lost 5 bases, with 10 bases spanning the gap. Germline V gives CDR1 MGHRA, CDR2 YSYEKL. The CDR3 contains 14 residues. The CDR3 DNA follows: TGCGCCAGCAGCCAAGATCATCTACGGACTGAAGCTTTCTTT. It translates to CASSQDHLRTEAFF.